The 2 T cell receptor beta chains presented below share a single source sample, sequenced in a study of T cell responses to AZD1222 COVID-19 vaccine. The assay was immunoSEQ multiplex PCR, and TCRdb's table has in-frame clones only and misses some. The sample gives about 120,000 clones, around 92% of which show up once; roughly 13% is in the top ten. The starting material was peripheral blood, obtained on day 0 of AZD1222 vaccination. All receptors derive from an adult in good health.

This clone was detected once. The chain has TRBV5-1 and TRBJ2-5; 9 nucleotides line up with TRBD2. J gave up 3 bases and V 2 bases, and 5 bases lay outside the gene matches. CDR3 length equals 15 residues. The germline V gene encodes CDR1 SGHRS and CDR2 YFSETQ. In DNA form, the CDR3 reads TGCGCCAGCAGCTTCAATCCTAGCGGGGAAGAGACCCAGTACTTC. Its protein product is CASSFNPSGEETQYF.

The chain employs TRBV28 and TRBJ1-3, with a possible D match to TRBD1 (5 bases). Trimming shortened V by 2 bases and J by 4 bases, and 15 bases separated the two germline ends. The CDR3 runs to 16 residues. Germline V CDR1 and CDR2: MDHEN, SYDVKM. CDR3: CASSLVSGLGGNTIYF. CDR3 bases: TGTGCCAGCAGTTTAGTGTCGGGGCTTGGAGGAAACACCATATATTTT.